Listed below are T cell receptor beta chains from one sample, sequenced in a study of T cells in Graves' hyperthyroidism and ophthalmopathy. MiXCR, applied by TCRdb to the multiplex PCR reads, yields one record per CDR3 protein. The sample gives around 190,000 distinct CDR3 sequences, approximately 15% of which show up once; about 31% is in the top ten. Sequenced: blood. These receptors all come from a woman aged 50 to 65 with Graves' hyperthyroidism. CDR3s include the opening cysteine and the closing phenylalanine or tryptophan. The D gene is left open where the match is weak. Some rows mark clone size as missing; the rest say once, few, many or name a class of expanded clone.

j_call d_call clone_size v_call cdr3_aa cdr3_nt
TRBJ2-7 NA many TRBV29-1 CSVPLGGAEQYF TGCAGCGTTCCCCTGGGGGGTGCCGAGCAGTACTTC
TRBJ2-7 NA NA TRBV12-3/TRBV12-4 CASTGANGAREQYF TGTGCCAGCACGGGAGCAAACGGGGCCCGCGAGCAGTACTTC
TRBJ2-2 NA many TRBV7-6 CASSLFRGGGELFF TGTGCCAGCAGCTTATTCAGGGGAGGCGGGGAGCTGTTTTTT
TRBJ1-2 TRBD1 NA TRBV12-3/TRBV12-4 CASSLRDRGGYGYTF TGTGCCAGCAGTCTCCGGGACAGGGGTGGCTATGGCTACACCTTC
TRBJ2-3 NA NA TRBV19 CASRTGFWADTQYF TGTGCCAGCCGTACAGGGTTTTGGGCAGATACGCAGTATTTT
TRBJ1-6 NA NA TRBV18 CASSPAALGYSPLRF TGTGCCAGCTCACCAGCTGCACTAGGATATTCACCCCTCCGCTTT
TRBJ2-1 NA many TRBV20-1 CSAREVRAIIRNEQFF TGCAGTGCTAGAGAGGTTCGGGCCATTATTAGGAATGAGCAGTTCTTC
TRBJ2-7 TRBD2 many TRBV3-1 CASSHRGGSSYEQYF TGTGCCAGCAGCCACCGAGGCGGGAGTTCCTACGAGCAGTACTTC
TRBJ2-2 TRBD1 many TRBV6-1 CASSLRQGSTGELFF TGTGCCAGCAGCCTACGACAGGGTTCCACCGGGGAGCTGTTTTTT
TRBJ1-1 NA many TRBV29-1 CSVGLQGGIVAFF TGCAGCGTTGGACTTCAGGGAGGCATCGTAGCTTTCTTT
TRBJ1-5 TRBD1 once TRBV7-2 CASSWDRGINQPQHF TGTGCCAGCAGCTGGGACAGGGGAATAAATCAGCCCCAGCATTTT
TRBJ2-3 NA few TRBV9 CASSAPSTDTQYF TGTGCCAGCAGCGCCCCTAGCACAGATACGCAGTATTTT
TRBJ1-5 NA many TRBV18 CASSPPAGPYYSNQPQHF TGTGCCAGCTCACCACCGGCGGGGCCCTACTATAGCAATCAGCCCCAGCATTTT
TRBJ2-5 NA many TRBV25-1 CASSETGGITETQYF TGTGCCAGCAGTGAAACTGGGGGCATCACAGAGACCCAGTACTTC
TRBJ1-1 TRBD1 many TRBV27 CASSLDRVNTEAFF TGTGCCAGCAGTTTAGACAGGGTGAACACTGAAGCTTTCTTT
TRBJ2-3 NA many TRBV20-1 CSARGTVLNTQYF TGCAGTGCTAGAGGCACAGTCCTAAATACGCAGTATTTT
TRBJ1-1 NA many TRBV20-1 CSARAFLGNTEAFF TGCAGTGCTAGGGCCTTCTTGGGTAACACTGAAGCTTTCTTT
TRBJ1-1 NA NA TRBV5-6 CASSLIGSGGNTEAFF TGTGCCAGCAGCCTCATAGGGTCCGGAGGGAACACTGAAGCTTTCTTT
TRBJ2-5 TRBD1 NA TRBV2 CASNHGTGVPETQYF TGTGCCAGCAACCACGGGACAGGGGTCCCTGAGACCCAGTACTTC
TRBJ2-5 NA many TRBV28 CASSSPRQFQETQYF TGTGCCAGCAGTTCCCCCCGACAGTTCCAAGAGACCCAGTACTTC
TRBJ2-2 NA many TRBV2 CATSDRANTGELFF TGTGCCACCTCGGACAGAGCGAACACCGGGGAGCTGTTTTTT
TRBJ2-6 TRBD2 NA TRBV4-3 CASSQAGGRANVLTF TGCGCCAGCAGCCAGGCGGGGGGTAGGGCCAACGTCCTGACTTTC
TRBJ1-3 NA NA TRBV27 CASSDSSSGNTIYF TGTGCCAGCAGTGACTCGAGCTCTGGAAACACCATATATTTT